What follows describes a single T cell receptor (beta chain). No antigen is known for it. Some clones are missing from TCRdb's copy, which holds only in-frame ones; the method was immunoSEQ multiplex PCR. Here the sample spans 85,000 to 100,000 clones, around 80% being singletons. V lost 4 bases to trimming and J lost 5 bases, with 11 bases between them. The germline V gene has CDR1 MDHEN and CDR2 SYDVKM. This CDR3 comprises 13 residues. The record originates from a study of a mutant IDH1 vaccine in newly diagnosed glioma. Turning to the study itself: Previous care, which was radiotherapy, temozolomide, or both, most often involved both. Study findings and constraints: Seemingly, pseudoprogression had no relation to changes in the top peripheral T cell clonotypes. Among all patients, vaccine-induced immune responses occurred in around 95%.

The time point is: baseline, week 1 (first vaccination visit). The treatment here: pre-vaccination baseline after standard-of-care therapy. The source is a man aged 40-49 years with glioma. Sequencing used PBMCs, obtained from a glioma patient treated with radiotherapy, temozolomide or both. The chain has TRBV28 and TRBJ2-5, with D hard to call. In nucleotides, the CDR3 is TGTGCCAGCAGTTCCCGAGCTGAGGAGACCCAGTACTTC. Translating gives CASSSRAEETQYF.